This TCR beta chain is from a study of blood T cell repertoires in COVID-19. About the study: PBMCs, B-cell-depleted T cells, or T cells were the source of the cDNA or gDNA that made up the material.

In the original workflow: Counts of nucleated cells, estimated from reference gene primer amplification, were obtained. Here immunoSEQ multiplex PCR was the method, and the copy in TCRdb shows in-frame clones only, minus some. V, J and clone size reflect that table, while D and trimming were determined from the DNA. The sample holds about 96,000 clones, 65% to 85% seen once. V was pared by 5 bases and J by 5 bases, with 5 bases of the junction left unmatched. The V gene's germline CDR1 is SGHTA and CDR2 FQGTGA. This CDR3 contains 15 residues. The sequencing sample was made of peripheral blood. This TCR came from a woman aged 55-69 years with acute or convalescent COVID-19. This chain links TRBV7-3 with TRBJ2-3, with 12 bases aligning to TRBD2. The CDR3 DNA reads TGTGCCAGCAGCCCTAGCGGGGGGGCGGAAGATACGCAGTATTTT. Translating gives CASSPSGGAEDTQYF.